Each of the 29 T cell receptor beta chains below was sequenced from the same sample in a study of T cell responses to AZD1222 COVID-19 vaccine. TCRdb keeps only in-frame clones here, not all; method: immunoSEQ multiplex PCR. The sample consists of some 130,000 clones, 85% to 90% of them appearing once. The sequencing used peripheral blood, collected on day 0 of AZD1222 vaccination. These receptors were taken from an adult in good health.

The chain is built from TRBV12-3 or TRBV12-4 and TRBJ2-7; D remains unclear. V dropped 5 bases and J dropped 3 bases, with 11 bases sitting between them. The CDR3 spans 13 residues. In DNA, the CDR3 is TGTGCCAGCAGTCGGAGTGACGGCTACGAGCAGTACTTC. Amino acids: CASSRSDGYEQYF.

This rearrangement joins TRBV15 to TRBJ2-7; the match to TRBD2 covers 8 bases. Looked up from germline, CDR1 is LNHNV and CDR2 is YYDKDF (reference sequence). Germline trimming cut 1 base from V and 3 bases from J; bases unmatched to any gene: 5. This CDR3 has 15 amino acids. The CDR3 coding sequence is TGTGCCACCAGCAGAGTCGGGAGGGCCTTCTACGAGCAGTACTTC. Protein product: CATSRVGRAFYEQYF.

The rearrangement joins TRBV2 to TRBJ2-7; D possibly corresponds to TRBD1 (5 bases). Germline-derived CDR1 and CDR2 are SNHLY and FYNNEI. The CDR3 is made up of 14 amino acids. With 5 bases removed from V and 0 bases from J, the gap between germline ends came to 11 bases. CDR3 sequence: CASSKDSGSYEQYF. The CDR3 DNA reads TGTGCCAGCAGTAAAGACAGTGGCTCCTACGAGCAGTACTTC.

The chain uses TRBV6-5 and TRBJ2-2, with D tentatively TRBD2 (5 bases). Trimming left V 0 bases short and J 4 bases short, with 6 bases between. The germline V gene encodes CDR1 MNHEY and CDR2 SVGAGI. The CDR3 loop spans 14 amino acids. Here the CDR3 DNA reads TGTGCCAGCAGTTACTCGGACTTCACCGGGGAGCTGTTTTTT. Its protein is CASSYSDFTGELFF.

V is TRBV2 and J is TRBJ2-1; D unresolved. The germline V and J ends were trimmed by 3 bases and 10 bases, with 13 bases remaining between them. CDR3 size: 13 residues. Germline V gene data show CDR1 as SNHLY and CDR2 as FYNNEI. The CDR3 here is CASSDESLLEQFF. In DNA form, the CDR3 reads TGTGCCAGCAGTGATGAAAGCCTCCTGGAGCAGTTCTTC. Complete variable domain (other parts from reference TRBV2 and TRBJ2-1): EPEVTQTPSHQVTQMGQEVILRCVPISNHLYFYWYRQILGQKVEFLVSFYNNEISEKSEIFDDQFSVERPDGSNFTLKIRSTKLEDSAMYFCASSDESLLEQFFGPGTRLTVL.

This rearrangement joins TRBV28 to TRBJ2-7; TRBD2 might be the D (5 bases). Per the germline V gene, CDR1 is MDHEN and CDR2 is SYDVKM. The CDR3 sequence is 15 residues long. Between the trimmed V and J ends, which lost 5 bases and 2 bases, there was a span of 16 bases. The CDR3 loop reads CASSTRGRITYEQYF. CDR3 sequence (DNA): TGTGCCAGCAGTACTCGGGGTAGAATTACCTACGAGCAGTACTTC.

This chain connects TRBV6-2 or TRBV6-3 to TRBJ1-1; 9 bases match TRBD1. This CDR3 spans 15 amino acids. V lost 2 bases and J lost 4; bases outside the gene matches: 5. Germline lookup yields CDR1 MNHEY and CDR2 SVGEGT. The CDR3 region has the DNA TGTGCCAGCAGTTACAATCCGGACAGGGGCACTGAAGCTTTCTTT. It translates to CASSYNPDRGTEAFF.

CDR3 residues: CATSAAGTGQPQHF. Written as DNA, the CDR3 is TGTGCCACCTCGGCGGCAGGTACGGGCCAGCCCCAGCATTTT. The chain recombines TRBV2 with TRBJ1-5; D is unclear. Trimming cost V 10 bases and J 7 bases, with 20 bases left between them. The length of the CDR3 is 14 residues. Germline values: CDR1 SNHLY, CDR2 FYNNEI.

The chain recombines TRBV18 with TRBJ2-7; 8 positions agree with TRBD1. The CDR3 contains 15 residues. Germline V gives CDR1 KGHSH, CDR2 LQKENI. The V gene end was trimmed by 0 bases and the J gene end by 2 bases; junction bases not matched to a gene: 3. The CDR3: CASSPPRQGTYEQYF. CDR3 nucleotide sequence: TGTGCCAGCTCACCACCGAGACAGGGGACCTACGAGCAGTACTTC.

The chain couples TRBV4-2 to TRBJ1-4; a weak D match, TRBD1 (5 bases). V was cut by 0 bases and J by 4 bases, with 12 bases left in between. This CDR3 comprises 16 residues. Looked up from germline, CDR1 is LGHNA and CDR2 is YNFKEQ. The CDR3 DNA reads TGTGCCAGCAGCCAAGATCGTCCGACAGTTAATGAAAAACTGTTTTTT. It yields the protein CASSQDRPTVNEKLFF.

The chain carries TRBV6-2 or TRBV6-3 and TRBJ1-1; D possibly corresponds to TRBD1 (6 bases). CDR3 length: 14 residues. Germline V CDR1 and CDR2: MNHEY, SVGEGT. V was cut by 2 bases and J by 8 bases, with 15 bases left in between. The CDR3 here is CASSYLQGNSEAFF. CDR3 bases: TGTGCCAGCAGTTACCTACAGGGTAACTCCGAAGCTTTCTTT.

Here the CDR3 reads CASRPGGSNTEAFF. Here the CDR3 DNA reads TGTGCCAGCAGACCGGGGGGGTCGAACACTGAAGCTTTCTTT. This chain links TRBV28 with TRBJ1-1; maybe TRBD1 (5 bases). The CDR3 has 14 amino acids. Germline lookup yields CDR1 MDHEN and CDR2 SYDVKM. V lost 6 bases to trimming and J lost 1 base, with 12 bases between them.

J is TRBJ2-5 and V is TRBV10-3; 8 bases agree with TRBD2. Trimming at V came to 6 bases and at J to 5 bases, leaving 5 bases not matched to a gene. Germline V lookup: CDR1 ENHRY, CDR2 SYGVKD. The CDR3 totals 13 residues. This chain's CDR3 is CAISVSGVETQYF. CDR3 in DNA: TGTGCCATCAGCGTTAGCGGGGTTGAGACCCAGTACTTC.

The chain joins TRBV28 to TRBJ2-1, with TRBD1 matching 8 bases. The CDR3 has 16 residues. J lost 5 bases, V lost 4 bases, and 10 bases had no gene match. Per the germline V gene, CDR1 is MDHEN and CDR2 is SYDVKM. The CDR3 sequence is CASSSIVGDRNNEQFF. CDR3 nucleotides: TGTGCCAGCAGTTCCATAGTCGGGGACAGGAACAATGAGCAGTTCTTC.

The J gene is TRBJ1-6, the V gene TRBV18; D is perhaps TRBD1 (5 bases). The CDR3 has 14 residues. Germline V gives CDR1 KGHSH, CDR2 LQKENI. Trimming pared 2 bases from V and 8 bases from J, leaving 10 bases between. The CDR3 nucleotides read TGTGCCAGCTCACCAGGGGGGAAGGATTCACCCCTCCACTTT. Its translation: CASSPGGKDSPLHF.

The chain carries TRBV28 and TRBJ2-1; 12 bases are shared with TRBD2. Germline assignment: CDR1 MDHEN and CDR2 SYDVKM. After removal of 3 bases from V and 4 bases from J, the junction contained 4 bases not matched to a gene. The CDR3 consists of 16 residues. Here the CDR3 DNA reads TGTGCCAGCAGTTTTACAACTAGCGGGAGGTACAATGAGCAGTTCTTC. It encodes CASSFTTSGRYNEQFF.

V is TRBV7-6 and J is TRBJ1-4; D is undetermined. The CDR3 has 15 amino acids. Germline V gives CDR1 SGHVS, CDR2 FNYEAQ. V lost 6 bases to trimming and J lost 7 bases, with 18 bases between them. Here the CDR3 DNA reads TGTGCCAGCAGACACCAGGACCTTGCAGGTGAAAAACTGTTTTTT. It is translated as CASRHQDLAGEKLFF.

The chain links TRBV7-3 to TRBJ2-1; 8 bases match TRBD2. V lost 2 bases to trimming and J lost 9 bases; unmatched junction nucleotides: 6. From germline, CDR1 is SGHTA and CDR2 FQGTGA. The CDR3 is 14 amino acids. The CDR3 DNA sequence: TGTGCCAGCAGCTTAGCGGGGGGCCAGGGTGAGCAGTTCTTC. It specifies CASSLAGGQGEQFF.

The sample holds one count of this clone. The rearrangement links TRBV7-3 to TRBJ2-5; no clear D gene. This CDR3 region has 13 residues. V gave up 3 bases and J gave up 2 bases, with 7 bases separating them. Germline V CDR1 and CDR2: SGHTA, FQGTGA. CDR3 residues: CASSLSVQETQYF. CDR3 nucleotides: TGTGCCAGCAGCTTGAGCGTACAAGAGACCCAGTACTTC.

The chain combines TRBV27 with TRBJ2-3; no firm D call. The V end was cut by 2 bases, the J end by 3 bases, with 9 bases between. Germline V gene data show CDR1 as MNHEY and CDR2 as SMNVEV (reference sequence). The length of the CDR3 is 14 residues. The DNA for the CDR3 is TGTGCCAGCAGTTTAAGAACACCTACAGATACGCAGTATTTT. Translating gives CASSLRTPTDTQYF.

This clone was observed a single time. The CDR3 DNA reads TGTGCCTGCCTCGGGACAGGGTGGGACACCATATATTTT. This encodes CACLGTGWDTIYF. V usage is TRBV30 and J usage is TRBJ1-3; 9 bases map to TRBD1. The V gene's germline CDR1 is GTSNPN and CDR2 SVGIG (reference sequence). V lost 6 bases and J lost 8; bases outside the gene matches: 8. The CDR3 extends over 13 amino acids.

The V call is TRBV2, the J call TRBJ1-1, with unresolved D. V shed 2 bases and J shed 7 bases, with 11 bases lying between them. The CDR3 loop spans 13 amino acids. Germline V CDR1 and CDR2: SNHLY, FYNNEI. CDR3 residues: CASSERRRGEAFF. CDR3 sequence (DNA): TGTGCCAGCAGTGAACGGAGGCGGGGTGAAGCTTTCTTT.

This chain connects TRBV6-2 or TRBV6-3 to TRBJ1-5; no reliable D call. Germline values: CDR1 MNHEY, CDR2 SVGEGT. This CDR3 is 15 amino acids long. Trimming shortened V by 6 bases and J by 2 bases, and 14 bases separated the two germline ends. CDR3 region: CASSPGAIGNQPQHF. The CDR3 coding sequence is TGTGCCAGCAGCCCGGGAGCCATTGGCAATCAGCCCCAGCATTTT.

The rearrangement joins TRBV5-6 to TRBJ1-2; 9 nucleotides align to TRBD1. Germline CDR1 is SGHDT and CDR2 is YYEEEE. The CDR3 is 15 residues long. V lost 2 bases to trimming and J lost 8 bases; unmatched junction nucleotides: 10. The CDR3 spells CASSLTGQGVEGYTF. CDR3 coding DNA: TGTGCCAGCAGCTTAACGGGACAGGGTGTAGAGGGCTACACCTTC. Full variable domain (remainder filled in from reference TRBV5-6 and TRBJ1-2): DAGVTQSPTHLIKTRGQQVTLRCSPKSGHDTVSWYQQALGQGPQFIFQYYEEEERQRGNFPDRFSGHQFPNYSSELNVNALLLGDSALYLCASSLTGQGVEGYTFGSGTRLTVV.

The chain is built from TRBV4-1 and TRBJ1-3, with D possibly being TRBD1 (5 bases). Between the trimmed V and J ends, which lost 4 bases and 0 bases, there was a span of 7 bases. The CDR3 covers 14 residues. Germline assignment: CDR1 MGHRA and CDR2 YSYEKL. The DNA for the CDR3 is TGCGCCAGCAGCCCAGGGCCCTCTGGAAACACCATATATTTT. It encodes CASSPGPSGNTIYF.

The chain is built from TRBV28 and TRBJ1-2; a possible D gene is TRBD1 (5 bases). This CDR3 comprises 14 residues. CDR1 and CDR2 from the germline V gene are MDHEN and SYDVKM. Trimming pared 7 bases from V and 8 bases from J, leaving 20 bases between. The CDR3 is CASIDGGEDGGYTF. The DNA of the CDR3 is TGTGCCAGCATCGACGGAGGGGAGGACGGAGGCTACACCTTC.

CDR3 region: CASSLTGPGGYTF. In DNA form, the CDR3 reads TGTGCCAGCAGCCTCACCGGTCCGGGGGGCTACACCTTC. The V call is TRBV2, the J call TRBJ1-2; D remains unclear. The germline V and J ends were trimmed by 6 bases and 8 bases, with 16 bases remaining between them. This CDR3 is 13 amino acids long. Looked up from germline, CDR1 is SNHLY and CDR2 is FYNNEI.

The chain carries TRBV7-9 and TRBJ1-4; D uncertain. The CDR3 is 14 residues long. V lost 1 base, J lost 6 bases, and 9 bases lay in between. CDR1 is SEHNR and CDR2 is FQNEAQ in the germline V gene (reference sequence). CDR3: CASSLGGGDEKLFF. CDR3 nucleotide sequence: TGTGCCAGCAGCTTAGGGGGAGGTGATGAAAAACTGTTTTTT. Full variable domain (missing parts from reference TRBV7-9 and TRBJ1-4): DTGVSQNPRHKITKRGQNVTFRCDPISEHNRLYWYRQTLGQGPEFLTYFQNEAQLEKSRLLSDRFSAERPKGSFSTLEIQRTEQGDSAMYLCASSLGGGDEKLFFGSGTQLSVL.

The chain joins TRBV10-3 to TRBJ2-6; a possible D gene is TRBD1 (5 bases). V was pared by 6 bases and J by 2 bases, with 11 bases between. The CDR3 covers 15 residues. Per the germline V gene, CDR1 is ENHRY and CDR2 is SYGVKD. The CDR3 loop reads CAIRAQGTGANVLTF. The CDR3 nucleotides read TGTGCCATCAGGGCGCAGGGAACTGGGGCCAACGTCCTGACTTTC.